The clone carrying this TCR beta chain was recorded once. Its antigen remains unidentified. The CDR3 is made up of 17 amino acids. Germline values: CDR1 SGHRS, CDR2 YFSETQ. Trimming cost V 1 base and J 5 bases; bases outside gene matches: 9. This sample is drawn from a study of CD8+CD57+ T cells in acquired aplastic anemia. As for the study in general: CD4+ and CD8+ cells, once sorted, gave DNA averaging 3.2 ug.

Genomic DNA was employed as the template in profiling TCR beta VDJ and CDR3. One entry per CDR3 protein, called by TCRdb with MiXCR from the reads. The table includes roughly 160,000 distinct CDR3 sequences, just under 65% detected once. Overall study findings and caveats: In CD8+ cells, Simpson's diversity showed no significant difference between patients and controls. Fewer than 30 shared CD8+ CDR3s appeared highly expressed within patients' immunodominant clones.

This TCR was sampled from a human donor in good health. The material sequenced was sorted CD4+, CD8+, or CD8+CD57+ T cells (not recorded which) from PBMCs. The chain has TRBV5-1 and TRBJ1-6, with 7 bases aligning to TRBD1. CDR3 residues: CASSLLGTVNHNSPLHF. The DNA for the CDR3 is TGCGCCAGCAGCTTGCTCGGGACAGTGAATCATAATTCACCCCTCCACTTT.